Below, 24 T cell receptor beta chains from the same sample are listed, as sequenced in a study of Graves' ophthalmopathy and Graves' hyperthyroidism. Amplified TCR beta CDR3 regions were obtained using RNA transcripts as template. HTBI primers served in a first-round RT-PCR, which a second-round multiplex PCR followed. TCRdb called the multiplex PCR reads again in MiXCR, with one record for every CDR3 protein. Among 400,000 or so distinct CDR3 sequences listed, approximately 18% were seen once. Sequenced input: peripheral blood. These receptors originate from an adult woman with stable Graves' hyperthyroidism.

This chain connects TRBV7-9 to TRBJ2-7; D is perhaps TRBD2 (5 bases). CDR3 size: 12 residues. The V end was cut by 5 bases, the J end by 5 bases, with 10 bases between. Germline V gene data show CDR1 as SEHNR and CDR2 as FQNEAQ (reference sequence). In nucleotides, the CDR3 is TGTGCCAGCAGCCTTACGGGGAACGAGCAGTACGTC. The encoded protein is CASSLTGNEQYV.

V gene TRBV4-1 combines with J gene TRBJ1-1; 7 bases match TRBD1. The CDR3 is made up of 16 amino acids. CDR1 MGHRA and CDR2 YSYEKL come from the germline V gene. With V trimmed by 1 base and J by 0 bases, 5 bases remained unmatched. The CDR3 DNA is TGCGCCAGCAGCCAAGGACAGGGATACATGAACACTGAAGCTTTCTTT. Translating gives CASSQGQGYMNTEAFF.

This clonotype was seen just once. The V gene is TRBV12-3 or TRBV12-4, the J gene TRBJ1-1; D uncertain. This CDR3 contains 14 residues. Trimming stripped 4 bases from V and 1 base from J, with 10 bases between. For the CDR3, the DNA is TGTGCCAGCAGTTCCACCGGGGAGAACACTGAAGCTTTCTTT. Its protein is CASSSTGENTEAFF.

This clonotype was picked up many times. This chain connects TRBV7-8 to TRBJ2-7; D is undetermined. Germline assignment: CDR1 SGHVS and CDR2 FQNEAQ. V was cut by 1 base and J by 2 bases, with 9 bases left in between. The CDR3 totals 14 residues. The CDR3 DNA reads as TGTGCCAGCAGCTTAGAGATGGGTCCCTACGAGCAGTACTTC. Translating it yields CASSLEMGPYEQYF.

In its sample, this clonotype was seen many times. The V and J genes are TRBV20-1 and TRBJ2-7, with 7 positions matching TRBD1. J lost 10 bases, V lost 7 bases, and 13 bases had no gene match. Germline V gene data show CDR1 as DFQATT and CDR2 as SNEGSKA (reference sequence). CDR3 length: 12 amino acids. The CDR3, as DNA: TGCAGTGTACGGCCGGGACAGAATAACCAGTACTTC. It translates to CSVRPGQNNQYF.

In regard to this clonotype: This may be a read error, as it is one base from a much larger clone. CDR3 in DNA: TGTGCCTGGAGTGTTACAGGCCTCAACTATGGCTACACCTTC. Encoded protein: CAWSVTGLNYGYTF. This chain uses TRBV30 with TRBJ1-2; D might be TRBD1 (5 bases). Germline V gene sequence: CDR1 GTSNPN, CDR2 SVGIG (reference sequence). The CDR3 is 14 residues long. The V gene lost 0 bases and the J gene lost 2 bases, with 10 bases spanning the gap.

This chain uses TRBV27 with TRBJ1-2; D may be TRBD1 (6 bases). V shed 5 bases and J shed 9 bases, with 16 bases lying between them. From germline, CDR1 is MNHEY and CDR2 SMNVEV (reference sequence). CDR3 length: 13 amino acids. CDR3 amino acids: CASSIQTGGSYTF. The DNA for the CDR3 is TGTGCCAGCAGTATCCAAACGGGGGGCAGCTACACCTTC.

This clonotype was recorded many times. The chain carries TRBV20-1 and TRBJ2-4, with TRBD2 matching over 9 bases. The germline gives CDR1 DFQATT, CDR2 SNEGSKA (reference sequence). V shed 4 bases and J 0 bases; nucleotides not matched to a gene: 7. CDR3 length: 16 amino acids. The CDR3 DNA follows: TGCAGTGCTATAGCGGGAGTGGCCCTAGCCAAAAACATTCAGTACTTC. It codes for CSAIAGVALAKNIQYF.

This sequence joins TRBV19 and TRBJ1-6, with D possibly TRBD1 on 5 matching bases. Germline V gene lookup returns CDR1 LNHDA and CDR2 SQIVND (reference sequence). The CDR3 covers 14 residues. V lost 3 bases to trimming and J lost 9 bases, with 12 bases between them. The CDR3 is CASSMGVLGSPLHF. In nucleotides, the CDR3 is TGTGCCAGTAGTATGGGGGTCTTAGGTTCACCCCTCCACTTT. The full variable domain, in which reference TRBV19 and TRBJ1-6 provide the parts outside the CDR3, is DGGITQSPKYLFRKEGQNVTLSCEQNLNHDAMYWYRQDPGQGLRLIYYSQIVNDFQKGDIAEGYSVSREKKESFPLTVTSAQKNPTAFYLCASSMGVLGSPLHFGNGTRLTVT.

This clonotype has ten or more counts. The chain uses TRBV25-1 and TRBJ2-2; TRBD2 agrees at 13 bases. This CDR3 has 20 amino acids. CDR1 MGHDK and CDR2 SYGVNS come from the germline V gene. The V gene end was trimmed by 4 bases and the J gene end by 1 base; junction bases not matched to a gene: 12. CDR3 nucleotide sequence: TGTGCCAGCAGTGGCACTCCGGGACTAGCGGGAAGTGTGAACACCGGGGAGCTGTTTTTT. Encoded protein: CASSGTPGLAGSVNTGELFF.

The table lists this clonotype with many counts. J is TRBJ2-7 and V is TRBV29-1, with D possibly TRBD1 on 6 matching bases. Deletions cut 6 bases from V and 3 bases from J, with 12 bases between. The CDR3 consists of 12 residues. The germline gives CDR1 SQVTM, CDR2 ANQGSEA. The CDR3 DNA reads as TGCAGCGTCGCCACGGACAGCTACGAGCAGTACTTC. Encoded protein: CSVATDSYEQYF.

The DNA for the CDR3 is TGTGCCAGCAGTCGGAGACTAGACGGGGAGACCCAGTACTTC. Protein: CASSRRLDGETQYF. The chain has TRBV2 and TRBJ2-5; possible D gene TRBD2, 6 bases. CDR3 size: 14 residues. CDR1 and CDR2 (germline): SNHLY, FYNNEI. Trimming cost V 5 bases and J 5 bases, with 15 bases left between them. The full variable domain, rest sourced from reference TRBV2 and TRBJ2-5, is EPEVTQTPSHQVTQMGQEVILRCVPISNHLYFYWYRQILGQKVEFLVSFYNNEISEKSEIFDDQFSVERPDGSNFTLKIRSTKLEDSAMYFCASSRRLDGETQYFGPGTRLLVL.

This clonotype was seen a handful of times. The rearrangement uses TRBV11-2 and TRBJ2-7, with D perhaps matching TRBD2 (7 bases). Germline-derived CDR1 and CDR2 are SGHAT and FQNNGV. CDR3 length equals 14 residues. V was pared by 5 bases and J by 1 base, with 12 bases between. The DNA for the CDR3 is TGTGCCAGCAGCCAAAGGGGGGGGTCCTACGAGCAGTACTTC. Translation gives CASSQRGGSYEQYF.

This clonotype came up many times. The V gene is TRBV15, the J gene TRBJ1-5, with TRBD1 matching 8 bases. CDR3 size: 16 residues. Germline values: CDR1 LNHNV, CDR2 YYDKDF (reference sequence). The V gene end was trimmed by 1 base and the J gene end by 7 bases; junction bases not matched to a gene: 9. Here the CDR3 DNA reads TGTGCCACCAGCAGAGGGCTGGACAGGGCAGGCCAGCCCCAGCATTTT. It specifies CATSRGLDRAGQPQHF.

This clonotype was counted ten times or more. This chain links TRBV15 with TRBJ1-3, with 8 nucleotides matching TRBD1. Germline V gene sequence: CDR1 LNHNV, CDR2 YYDKDF (reference sequence). V shed 6 bases, J shed 5 bases, and the junction held 3 bases outside the gene matches. CDR3 size: 13 residues. CDR3 sequence (DNA): TGTGCCACCAGTAGGACAGGGAGAAACACCATATATTTT. Its translation is CATSRTGRNTIYF.

This clonotype occurred many times. This rearrangement joins TRBV10-3 to TRBJ2-2; D gene unclear. The CDR3 loop spans 15 amino acids. From germline, CDR1 is ENHRY and CDR2 SYGVKD. V dropped 2 bases and J dropped 1 base, with 8 bases sitting between them. DNA for the CDR3: TGTGCCATCAGTGAGCGGCCCCTGAACACCGGGGAGCTGTTTTTT. This translates into CAISERPLNTGELFF.

The rearrangement joins TRBV20-1 to TRBJ1-1; no firm D call. V lost 3 bases to trimming and J lost 1 base, with 9 bases between them. The CDR3 sequence is 13 residues long. The germline CDR1 and CDR2 sequences are DFQATT and SNEGSKA (reference sequence). This chain's CDR3 is CSASWSGNTEAFF. Written as DNA, the CDR3 is TGCAGTGCTAGTTGGTCGGGGAACACTGAAGCTTTCTTT.

This clonotype was seen ten or more times. This chain links TRBV12-5 with TRBJ1-2; D perhaps matches TRBD1 (6 bases). The CDR3 has 16 residues. Germline values: CDR1 LGHNT, CDR2 FRNRAP. V lost 2 bases and J lost 2, with 15 bases in between. CDR3 in amino acids: CASGLQTSGANYGYTF. CDR3 DNA sequence: TGTGCTAGTGGTTTGCAAACCTCAGGGGCAAACTATGGCTACACCTTC. Looking up the rest from reference TRBV12-5 and TRBJ1-2 gives the full variable domain: DARVTQTPRHKVTEMGQEVTMRCQPILGHNTVFWYRQTMMQGLELLAYFRNRAPLDDSGMPKDRFSAEMPDATLATLKIQPSEPRDSAVYFCASGLQTSGANYGYTFGSGTRLTVV.

V and J are TRBV6-1 and TRBJ1-1; D not certain. Germline V CDR1 and CDR2: MNHNS, SASEGT. V lost 6 bases, J lost 4 bases, and 12 bases lay in between. This CDR3 has 13 residues. The CDR3 DNA sequence: TGTGCCAGCAGCCCCGACCTATTCACTGAAGCTTTCTTT. Its protein is CASSPDLFTEAFF.

As to this clonotype: Mismatch with germline at one junction end may stem from a read error. This rearrangement joins TRBV5-1 to TRBJ2-5; 10 nucleotides match TRBD2. The CDR3 has 18 residues. CDR1 and CDR2 from the germline V gene are SGHRS and YFSETQ. CDR3 in amino acids: CASRVNPGLAETQEIQYF. As DNA, the CDR3 is TGCGCCAGCCGTGTAAACCCAGGACTAGCGGAGACCCAAGAGATCCAGTACTTC.

This clonotype has at least ten counts. The rearrangement links TRBV4-1 to TRBJ2-7; 9 bases are a match to TRBD1. Germline V gene data show CDR1 as MGHRA and CDR2 as YSYEKL. After removal of 2 bases from V and 5 bases from J, the junction contained 10 bases not matched to a gene. CDR3 length equals 16 residues. The CDR3 sequence is CASSQFSSGQGDEQYF. CDR3 nucleotides: TGCGCCAGCAGCCAATTCTCCTCGGGACAGGGTGACGAGCAGTACTTC.

This clonotype was found many times. The chain couples TRBV27 to TRBJ2-2; 7 bases line up with TRBD1. Per the germline V gene, CDR1 is MNHEY and CDR2 is SMNVEV (reference sequence). V lost 4 bases to trimming and J lost 4 bases; unmatched junction nucleotides: 3. The CDR3 spans 14 residues. Written as DNA, the CDR3 is TGTGCCAGCAGTTCCTACAGGGGCACCGGGGAGCTGTTTTTT. This encodes CASSSYRGTGELFF.

Ten or more counts support this clonotype. The chain carries TRBV24-1 and TRBJ1-5; the match to TRBD1 covers 8 bases. Per germline, CDR1 KGHDR and CDR2 SFDVKD. After removal of 4 bases from V and 7 bases from J, the junction contained 8 bases not matched to a gene. The CDR3 has 15 residues. In DNA, the CDR3 is TGTGCCACCAGTGACAGGGGGCGCGGGGGCCAGCCCCAGCATTTT. Translated: CATSDRGRGGQPQHF.

There are many counts of this clonotype. One end of the junction varies from germline; a read error may be responsible. The chain carries TRBV20-1 and TRBJ1-5; D gene uncertain. This CDR3 is 10 amino acids long. Germline V CDR1 and CDR2: DFQATT, SNEGSKA (reference sequence). The CDR3 spells CSASHQPQHF. The CDR3 region has the DNA TGCAGTGCTAGCCATCAGCCCCAGCATTTT.